This T cell receptor (beta chain) comes out of a study of regulatory T cells in long-lasting Graves disease. CDR3 length: 14 amino acids. Deletions cut 6 bases from V and 4 bases from J, with 15 bases between. CDR1 is MNHNS, CDR2 SASEGT, per germline. Documented time point: persistent/refractory GD, antithyroid drugs over 5 years with positive TRAb. Generation of the TCR library employed RNA extracted from PBMCs. Construction of the TCR beta libraries employed iRepertoire HTBI primers in conjunction with Arm-PCR of CDR3 regions. TCRdb recomputed calls from the multiplex PCR reads with MiXCR, one row per CDR3 protein. The sample has a few hundred thousand distinct CDR3 sequences, around a fifth seen once. This clonotype was counted at least ten times. Its antigen is not known. Study results and limitations: New patients shared fewer than 1,000 public clonotypes, and persistent patients shared more, with under 3,500. Blood alone, not thyroid tissue, was studied.

The specimen was peripheral blood mononuclear cells (PBMCs), collected when the disease was refractory, from a patient treated with antithyroid drugs. The chain is built from TRBV6-1 and TRBJ2-5, with TRBD1 as a possible D gene (7 bases). The receptor comes from a female donor with Graves disease. CDR3 DNA: TGTGCCAGCAGCCCCAGACAGGGAGGAGAGACCCAGTACTTC. As protein: CASSPRQGGETQYF.